This T cell receptor (beta chain) was captured in a study of shared clonotypes between healthy human individuals. The study, taken as a whole, reports: When naive CD4 clonotypes were compared across several donors, 4% to 6.5% were shared.

As concerns this clone: Its matching antigen is unknown.

In the original processing: Junction-only sequences produced by ImmunoSEQ had no quality scores, so filtering differed. Profiling relied on immunoSEQ multiplex PCR, and the TCRdb table lists in-frame clones only, not all of them. Clone size and V and J calls were adopted from that table, with D and trimming inferred from the DNA. The sample carries roughly 2.2 million clones, 92% recorded once. The sequence derives from a man between 18 and 29 years old in good health. Some clones in this sample may be carry-over from other donors' samples. Sequencing used naive CD4+ T cells from PBMCs. Subset reported: CD45RA+ positively selected.

The CDR3 coding sequence is TGTGCCAGCAACCCCTCCGGGACTAGCGGATCCTACGAGCAGTACTTC. Amino acid sequence: CASNPSGTSGSYEQYF. The rearrangement links TRBV7-9 to TRBJ2-7, with 11 positions matching TRBD2. The CDR3 length is 16 residues. Germline assignment: CDR1 SEHNR and CDR2 FQNEAQ (reference sequence). J gave up 1 base and V 7 bases, and 9 bases lay outside the gene matches.